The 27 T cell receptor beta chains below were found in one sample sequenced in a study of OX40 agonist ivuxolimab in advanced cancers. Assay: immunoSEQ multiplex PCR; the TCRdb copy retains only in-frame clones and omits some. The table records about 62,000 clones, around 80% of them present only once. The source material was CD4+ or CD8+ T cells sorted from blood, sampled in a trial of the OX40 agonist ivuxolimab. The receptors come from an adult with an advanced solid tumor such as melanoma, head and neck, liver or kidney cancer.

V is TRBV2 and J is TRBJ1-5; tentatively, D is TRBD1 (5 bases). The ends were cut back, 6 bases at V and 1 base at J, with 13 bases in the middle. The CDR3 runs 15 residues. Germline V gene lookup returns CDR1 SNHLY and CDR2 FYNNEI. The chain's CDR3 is CASRAQGVSNQPQHF. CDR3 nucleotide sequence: TGTGCCAGCAGAGCTCAGGGTGTGAGCAATCAGCCCCAGCATTTT.

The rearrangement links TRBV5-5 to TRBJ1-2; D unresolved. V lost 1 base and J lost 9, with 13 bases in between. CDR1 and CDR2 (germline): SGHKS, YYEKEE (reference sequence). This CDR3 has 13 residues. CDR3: CASSLRFTDRYTF. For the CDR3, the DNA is TGTGCCAGCAGCTTGCGTTTCACAGATCGCTACACCTTC. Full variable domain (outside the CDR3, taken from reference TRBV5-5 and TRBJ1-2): DAGVTQSPTHLIKTRGQQVTLRCSPISGHKSVSWYQQVLGQGPQFIFQYYEKEERGRGNFPDRFSARQFPNYSSELNVNALLLGDSALYLCASSLRFTDRYTFGSGTRLTVV.

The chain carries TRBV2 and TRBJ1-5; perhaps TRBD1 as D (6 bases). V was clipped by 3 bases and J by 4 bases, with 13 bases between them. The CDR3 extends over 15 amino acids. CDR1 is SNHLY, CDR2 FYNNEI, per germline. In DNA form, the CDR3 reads TGTGCCAGCAGTGAGTACGGGACAAATAATCAGCCCCAGCATTTT. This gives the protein CASSEYGTNNQPQHF.

The CDR3 sequence: CASSLNGPRSGGLDTQYF. Here the CDR3 DNA reads TGTGCCAGCAGCTTAAACGGGCCTAGGAGCGGGGGCCTGGATACGCAGTATTTT. The chain uses TRBV7-3 and TRBJ2-3; 8 nucleotides agree with TRBD2. Trimming at V came to 1 base and at J to 6 bases, leaving 15 bases not matched to a gene. Germline lookup yields CDR1 SGHTA and CDR2 FQGTGA. The CDR3 length is 18 residues.

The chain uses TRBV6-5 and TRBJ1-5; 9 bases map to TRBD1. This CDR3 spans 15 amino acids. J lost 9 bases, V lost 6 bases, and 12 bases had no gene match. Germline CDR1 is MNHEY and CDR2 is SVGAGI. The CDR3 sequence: CASRQGQGAVGPQHF. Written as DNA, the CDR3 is TGTGCCAGCAGGCAGGGACAGGGCGCCGTTGGGCCCCAGCATTTT.

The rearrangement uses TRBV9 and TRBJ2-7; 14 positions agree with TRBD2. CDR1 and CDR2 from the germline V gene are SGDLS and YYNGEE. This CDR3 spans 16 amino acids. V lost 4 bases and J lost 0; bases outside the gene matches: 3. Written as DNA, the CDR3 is TGTGCCAGCAGCCCCGGACTAGCGGGGGGCTCCTACGAGCAGTACTTC. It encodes CASSPGLAGGSYEQYF.

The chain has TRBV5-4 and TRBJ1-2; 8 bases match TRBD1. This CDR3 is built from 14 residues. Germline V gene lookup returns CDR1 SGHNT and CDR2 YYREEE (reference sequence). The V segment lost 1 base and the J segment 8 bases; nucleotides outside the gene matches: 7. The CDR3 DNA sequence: TGTGCCAGCAGCTTGACAGGGGGATGGTGGGGCTACACCTTC. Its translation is CASSLTGGWWGYTF.

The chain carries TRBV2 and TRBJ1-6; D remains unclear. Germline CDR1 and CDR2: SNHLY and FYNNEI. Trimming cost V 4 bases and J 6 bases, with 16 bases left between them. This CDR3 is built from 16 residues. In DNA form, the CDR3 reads TGTGCCAGCAGTGGCCCGGTTGGTATAAGTAATTCACCCCTCCACTTT. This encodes CASSGPVGISNSPLHF.

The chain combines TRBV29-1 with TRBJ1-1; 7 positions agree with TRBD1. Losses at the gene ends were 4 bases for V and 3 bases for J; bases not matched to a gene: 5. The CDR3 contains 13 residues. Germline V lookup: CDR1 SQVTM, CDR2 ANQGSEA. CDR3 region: CSVVRQGDTEAFF. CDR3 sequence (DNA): TGCAGCGTTGTTAGACAGGGTGACACTGAAGCTTTCTTT.

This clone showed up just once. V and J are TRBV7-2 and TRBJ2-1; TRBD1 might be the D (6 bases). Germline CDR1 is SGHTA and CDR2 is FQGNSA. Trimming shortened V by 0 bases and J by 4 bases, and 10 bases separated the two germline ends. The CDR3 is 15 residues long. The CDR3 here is CASSLAGAKYNEQFF. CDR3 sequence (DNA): TGTGCCAGCAGCTTAGCGGGGGCAAAATACAATGAGCAGTTCTTC. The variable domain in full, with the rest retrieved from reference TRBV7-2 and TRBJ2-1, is GAGVSQSPSNKVTEKGKDVELRCDPISGHTALYWYRQSLGQGLEFLIYFQGNSAPDKSGLPSDRFSAERTGGSVSTLTIQRTQQEDSAVYLCASSLAGAKYNEQFFGPGTRLTVL.

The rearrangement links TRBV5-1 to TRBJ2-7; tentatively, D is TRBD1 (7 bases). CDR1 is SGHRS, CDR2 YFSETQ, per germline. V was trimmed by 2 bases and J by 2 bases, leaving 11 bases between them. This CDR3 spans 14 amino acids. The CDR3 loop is CASSLAGGTYEQYF. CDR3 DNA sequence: TGCGCCAGCAGCTTAGCAGGGGGGACCTACGAGCAGTACTTC.

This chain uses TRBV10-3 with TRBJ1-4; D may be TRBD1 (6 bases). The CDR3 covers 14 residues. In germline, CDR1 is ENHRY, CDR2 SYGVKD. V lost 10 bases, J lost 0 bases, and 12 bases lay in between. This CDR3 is CASSAGATNEKLFF. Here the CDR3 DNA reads TGTGCCAGCTCAGCAGGGGCAACTAATGAAAAACTGTTTTTT.

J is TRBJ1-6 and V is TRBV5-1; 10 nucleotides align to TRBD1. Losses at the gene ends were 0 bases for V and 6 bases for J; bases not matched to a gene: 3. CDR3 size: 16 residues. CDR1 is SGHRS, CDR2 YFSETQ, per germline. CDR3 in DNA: TGCGCCAGCAGCTTGGCCGGACAGGGGGGTAATTCACCCCTCCACTTT. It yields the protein CASSLAGQGGNSPLHF.

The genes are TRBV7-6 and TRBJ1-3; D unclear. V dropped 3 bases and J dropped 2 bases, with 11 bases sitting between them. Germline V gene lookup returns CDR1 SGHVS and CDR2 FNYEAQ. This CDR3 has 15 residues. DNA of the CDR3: TGTGCCAGCAGCTTTTCGCCTTCCACTGGAAACACCATATATTTT. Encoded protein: CASSFSPSTGNTIYF.

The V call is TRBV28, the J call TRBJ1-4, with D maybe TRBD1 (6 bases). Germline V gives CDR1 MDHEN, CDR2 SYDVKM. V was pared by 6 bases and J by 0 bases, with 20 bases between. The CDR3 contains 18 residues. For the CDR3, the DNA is TGTGCCAGCAGGCCAGGGGCCCGCTACCCTGCAACTAATGAAAAACTGTTTTTT. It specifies CASRPGARYPATNEKLFF.

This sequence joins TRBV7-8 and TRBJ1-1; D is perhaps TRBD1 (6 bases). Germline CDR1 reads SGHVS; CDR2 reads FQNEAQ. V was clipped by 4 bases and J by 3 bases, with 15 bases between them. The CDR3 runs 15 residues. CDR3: CASSSDRGGDTEAFF. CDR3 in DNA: TGTGCCAGCAGCTCTGACCGAGGGGGAGACACTGAAGCTTTCTTT.

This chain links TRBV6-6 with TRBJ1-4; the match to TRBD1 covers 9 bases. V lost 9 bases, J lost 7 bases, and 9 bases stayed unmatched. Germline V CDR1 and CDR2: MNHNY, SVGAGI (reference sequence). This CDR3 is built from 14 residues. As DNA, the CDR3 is TGTGCCAGTACCCTGGGACAGGGTTTTGAAAAACTGTTTTTT. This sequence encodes CASTLGQGFEKLFF.

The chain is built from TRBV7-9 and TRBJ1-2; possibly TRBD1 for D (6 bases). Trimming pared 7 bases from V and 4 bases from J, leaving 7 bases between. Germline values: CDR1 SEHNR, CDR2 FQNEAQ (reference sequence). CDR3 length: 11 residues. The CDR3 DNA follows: TGTGCCAGCACGGACAGCTATGGCTACACCTTC. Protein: CASTDSYGYTF.

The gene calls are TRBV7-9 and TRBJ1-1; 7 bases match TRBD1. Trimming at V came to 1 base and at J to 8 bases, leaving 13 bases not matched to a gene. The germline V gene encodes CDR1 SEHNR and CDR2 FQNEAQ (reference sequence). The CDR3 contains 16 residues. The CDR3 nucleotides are TGTGCCAGCAGCTTAGATATGGGACAGCTGAGAGCAGAAGCTTTCTTT. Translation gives CASSLDMGQLRAEAFF. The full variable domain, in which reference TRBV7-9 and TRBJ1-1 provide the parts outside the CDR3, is DTGVSQNPRHKITKRGQNVTFRCDPISEHNRLYWYRQTLGQGPEFLTYFQNEAQLEKSRLLSDRFSAERPKGSFSTLEIQRTEQGDSAMYLCASSLDMGQLRAEAFFGQGTRLTVV.

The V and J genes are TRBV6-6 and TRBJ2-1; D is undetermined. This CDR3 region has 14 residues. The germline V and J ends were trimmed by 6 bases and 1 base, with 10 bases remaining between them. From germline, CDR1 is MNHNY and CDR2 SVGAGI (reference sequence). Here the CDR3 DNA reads TGTGCCAGCAGCCCCATTACGTCCTACAATGAGCAGTTCTTC. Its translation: CASSPITSYNEQFF.

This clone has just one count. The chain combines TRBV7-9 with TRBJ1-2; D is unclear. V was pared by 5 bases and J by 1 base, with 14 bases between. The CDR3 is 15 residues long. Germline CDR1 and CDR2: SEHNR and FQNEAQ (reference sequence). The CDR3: CASSPREEINYGYTF. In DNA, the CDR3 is TGTGCCAGCAGCCCCCGTGAGGAAATTAACTATGGCTACACCTTC.

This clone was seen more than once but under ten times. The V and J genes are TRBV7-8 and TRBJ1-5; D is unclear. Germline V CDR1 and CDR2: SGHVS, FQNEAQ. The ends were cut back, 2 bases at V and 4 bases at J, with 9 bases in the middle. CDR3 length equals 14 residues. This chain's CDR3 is CASSLSGTNQPQHF. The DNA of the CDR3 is TGTGCCAGCAGCTTATCGGGAACGAATCAGCCCCAGCATTTT.

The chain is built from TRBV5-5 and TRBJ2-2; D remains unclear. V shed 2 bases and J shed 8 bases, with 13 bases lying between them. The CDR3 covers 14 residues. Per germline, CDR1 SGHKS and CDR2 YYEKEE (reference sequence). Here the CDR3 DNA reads TGTGCCAGCAGCTTCCAGAGCTCCAAAGGGGAGCTGTTTTTT. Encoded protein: CASSFQSSKGELFF.

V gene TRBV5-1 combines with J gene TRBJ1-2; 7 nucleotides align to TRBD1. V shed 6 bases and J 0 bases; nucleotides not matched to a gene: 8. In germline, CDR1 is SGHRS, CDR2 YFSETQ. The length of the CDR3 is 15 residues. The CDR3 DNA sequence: TGCGCCAGCAAATTCGGACAGGACACTAACTATGGCTACACCTTC. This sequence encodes CASKFGQDTNYGYTF.

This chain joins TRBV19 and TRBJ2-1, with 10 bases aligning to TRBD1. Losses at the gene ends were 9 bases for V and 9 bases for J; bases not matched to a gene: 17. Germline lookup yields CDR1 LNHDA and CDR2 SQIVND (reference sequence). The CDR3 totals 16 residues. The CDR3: CASLPTGTGVEGEQFF. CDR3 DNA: TGTGCCAGCCTTCCAACCGGGACAGGGGTGGAAGGTGAGCAGTTCTTC.

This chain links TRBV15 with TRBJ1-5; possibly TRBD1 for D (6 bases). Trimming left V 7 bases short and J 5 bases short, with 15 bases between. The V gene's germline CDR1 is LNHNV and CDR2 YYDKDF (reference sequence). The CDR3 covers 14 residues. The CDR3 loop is CATNPGDTYQPQHF. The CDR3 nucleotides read TGTGCCACCAACCCGGGGGACACCTATCAGCCCCAGCATTTT.

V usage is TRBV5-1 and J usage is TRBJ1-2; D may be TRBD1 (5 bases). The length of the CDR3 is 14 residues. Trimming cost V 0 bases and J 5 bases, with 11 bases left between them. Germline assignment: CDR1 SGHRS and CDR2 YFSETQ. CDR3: CASSLGTDTYGYTF. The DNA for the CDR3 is TGCGCCAGCAGCTTGGGGACGGACACTTATGGCTACACCTTC.